These T cell receptor beta chains were read from a single sample in a study of technical replicates of blood from a handful of donors. Sequencing was performed with immunoSEQ multiplex PCR; in TCRdb, only in-frame clones are kept and a portion is missing. Of approximately 89,000 clones listed, about 94% are singletons. The sample taken for sequencing was T cells isolated from PBMCs. Receptors originate from a human donor in good health. Each CDR3 is given without its conserved first and last residue. Each record gives: V gene, clone size, CDR3 protein. The size entry is marked missing in some rows and otherwise reads once, few, many or a size class.

>TRBV27|.
ASNPRGVGYEQY
>TRBV30|once
AWSREGGTEAF
>TRBV10-3|.
AISGTGMYYEQY
>TRBV27|.
ASSRDRGNTEAF
>TRBV15|.
ATSRGGASNTGELF
>TRBV19|.
ASSIGEAYEQY
>TRBV5-1|.
ASSLRQGPDYT
>TRBV11-2|.
ASSFVTGGWYEQY
>TRBV19|.
ASTLKAGLNEQY
>TRBV14|.
ASSPGGYQETQY
>TRBV5-1|once
ASSFRGVDEQY
>TRBV5-8|.
ASSPYPGQGTNEQY
>TRBV27|.
ASSGDRAPMNTEAF
>TRBV27|.
ASTSNWGGAGGYT
>TRBV27|.
ASRDTRLMEQY
>TRBV6-1|.
ASSETRDRGRPPSYEQY
>TRBV5-4|.
ASSPRTSGAYNEQF
>TRBV7-7|.
ASSLGGATETQY
>TRBV7-7|.
ASSLAEGAEAF
>TRBV5-5|.
ASSLGDRSEEKLF
>TRBV30|.
AWRSVLNTEAF
>TRBV15|.
ATSRDLSGGASDTQY
>TRBV4-1|.
ASSQEWGGYGYT
>TRBV5-1|.
ASSTGLSGYEQY
>TRBV28|.
ASSVTGTPLGYGYT
>TRBV7-8|.
AILGGPNTGELF
>TRBV4-1|.
ASSQEGYEGGYT
>TRBV6-5|.
ASSLRNPGTDTQY
>TRBV30|.
AWSVQQGWAVNTEAF
>TRBV7-9|.
ASNGETQY
>TRBV4-2|once
ASSQGSVAAGGHGNEQF
>TRBV6-5|.
ASSYGARGGNNEQF
>TRBV7-8|.
ASSSQGNEQF
>TRBV7-2|.
ASSSGLAGTYEQY
>TRBV5-1|.
ASSPRLAGDTDTQY
>TRBV11-2|.
ASSSQWAGGPPGELF
>TRBV29-1|.
SVTGGNTGELF
>TRBV5-1|.
ASSLGTPFYNEQF
>TRBV9|.
ASSVGRSQETQY
>TRBV4-1|.
ASSQDAGGSYEQY
>TRBV30|.
AWTPDRLRAAEAF
>TRBV14|.
ASSQGGRASTEAF
>TRBV19|once
ASSVGQATGELF
>TRBV7-2|.
ASSLQPPGLAHTDTQY
>TRBV28|.
ASSFLVREQF
>TRBV6-6|.
ASSYRRKGQETQY
>TRBV6-5|.
AARRTGASWGYT
>TRBV11-2|.
ASSLDVTRTNEKLF